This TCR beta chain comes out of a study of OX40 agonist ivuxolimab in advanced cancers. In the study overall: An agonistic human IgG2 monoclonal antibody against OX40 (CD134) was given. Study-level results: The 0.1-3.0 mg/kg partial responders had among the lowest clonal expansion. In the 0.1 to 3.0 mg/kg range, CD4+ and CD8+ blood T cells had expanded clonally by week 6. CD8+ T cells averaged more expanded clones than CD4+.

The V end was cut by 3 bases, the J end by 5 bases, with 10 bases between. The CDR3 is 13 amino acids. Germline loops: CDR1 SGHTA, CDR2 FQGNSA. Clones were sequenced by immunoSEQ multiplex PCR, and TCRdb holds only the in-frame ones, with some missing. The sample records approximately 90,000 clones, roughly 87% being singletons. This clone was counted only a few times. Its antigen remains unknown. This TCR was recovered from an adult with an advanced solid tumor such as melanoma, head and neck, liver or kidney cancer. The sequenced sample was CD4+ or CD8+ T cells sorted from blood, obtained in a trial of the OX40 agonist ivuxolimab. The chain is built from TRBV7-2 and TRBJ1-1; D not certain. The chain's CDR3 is CASSFKGRTEAFF. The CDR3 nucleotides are TGTGCCAGCAGCTTTAAGGGCCGGACTGAAGCTTTCTTT.